This T cell receptor (beta chain) is from a study of CD8+CD57+ T cells in acquired aplastic anemia. Looking at the study overall: The study obtained an average of 3.2 ug of DNA from sorted CD4+ and CD8+ cells. Healthy donor CD4+ cell samples had a mean of approximately 10 million reads.

Genomic DNA, serving as template, underwent TCR beta VDJ and CDR3 profiling. TCRdb reprocessed the reads with MiXCR, giving one entry per CDR3 protein. The data contain approximately 170,000 distinct CDR3 sequences, about 60% of them singletons. This CDR3 comprises 17 residues. Unmatched junction bases numbered 6, after V lost 3 bases and J lost 3 bases. Germline V gene data show CDR1 as SGHRS and CDR2 as YFSETQ. Concerning this clonotype itself: The antigen remains unidentified.

Study-level findings and limits: CD8+ Simpson's diversity showed no significant patient-control difference. In common between the patients and the controls were approximately 28 CD8+ CDR3 sequences.

The sequencing sample was made of sorted CD4+, CD8+, or CD8+CD57+ T cells (not recorded which) from PBMCs. The V and J genes are TRBV5-1 and TRBJ2-2, with 12 bases aligning to TRBD2. This receptor was obtained from a human donor in good health. CDR3 coding DNA: TGCGCCAGCAGCTCCCTAGCGGGAGGGGTTCACACCGGGGAGCTGTTTTTT. Residues: CASSSLAGGVHTGELFF.